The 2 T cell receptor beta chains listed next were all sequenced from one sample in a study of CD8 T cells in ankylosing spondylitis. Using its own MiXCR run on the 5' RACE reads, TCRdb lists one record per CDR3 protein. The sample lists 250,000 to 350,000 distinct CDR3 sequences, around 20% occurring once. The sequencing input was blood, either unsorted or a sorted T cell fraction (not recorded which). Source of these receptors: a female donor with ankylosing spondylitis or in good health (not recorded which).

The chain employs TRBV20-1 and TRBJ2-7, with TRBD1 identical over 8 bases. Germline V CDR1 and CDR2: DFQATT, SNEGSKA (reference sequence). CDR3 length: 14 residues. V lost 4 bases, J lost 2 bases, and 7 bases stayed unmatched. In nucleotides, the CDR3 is TGCAGTGCTAAAAAACAGGGGGACACCTACGAGCAGTACTTC. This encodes CSAKKQGDTYEQYF.

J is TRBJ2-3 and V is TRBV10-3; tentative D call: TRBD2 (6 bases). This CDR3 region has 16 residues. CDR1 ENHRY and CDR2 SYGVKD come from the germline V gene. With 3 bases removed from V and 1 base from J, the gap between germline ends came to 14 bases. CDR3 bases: TGTGCCATCAGTGATTCGGGGCGGGGAGGCACAGATACGCAGTATTTT. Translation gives CAISDSGRGGTDTQYF.